This T cell receptor (beta chain) is from a study of cytomegalovirus exposure and HLA in healthy donors. Study-level information: There were 75 million to 95 million unique TCRs (from HLA-typed donors) in an early data release. Study-wide results and caveats: Several of the most significant clusters appeared linked to common viral pathogens, based on a later analysis.

This CDR3 is 15 amino acids long. Germline V gene data show CDR1 as SGHRS and CDR2 as YFSETQ. The V gene end was trimmed by 5 bases and the J gene end by 5 bases; junction bases not matched to a gene: 7. PCR used 60 Vbeta primers and 13 Jbeta primers. The data were produced by immunoSEQ multiplex PCR, yet TCRdb's version contains in-frame clones alone and is incomplete. Of roughly 200,000 clones in the sample, around 83% were seen once. In this sample, this clone turned up once. Its matching antigen is unknown. This sequence was found in a middle-aged woman in good health and CMV-seronegative. The rearrangement links TRBV5-1 to TRBJ2-1; TRBD2 aligns across 10 bases. The sequenced sample was PBMCs. The CDR3 coding sequence is TGCGCCAGCAGACGCGGACTAGCGGAAGACAATGAGCAGTTCTTC. It codes for CASRRGLAEDNEQFF.